This T cell receptor beta chain appears in the sequencing data of a study of response to subunit inactivated influenza vaccine. The V gene's germline CDR1 is DFQATT and CDR2 SNEGSKA (reference sequence). Trimming took off 4 bases at V and 5 bases at J, with 18 bases between the two ends. The CDR3 sequence is 15 residues long. Study-wide results and caveats: The authors suggested that few new T cells are recruited per seasonal influenza vaccination.

MiXCR, run by TCRdb on the RT-PCR reads, gives a single entry per CDR3 protein. This sample carries about 240,000 distinct CDR3 sequences, 12% of them seen once, and the ten largest clones take over 6.5%. This clonotype was counted only a few times. Its antigen is unidentified. The material sequenced was non-naive T cells sorted from PBMCs, taken 14 to 15 days before vaccination. The sequence derives from a man aged 50 or older who received an inactivated influenza vaccine. The gene calls are TRBV20-1 and TRBJ1-5; no clear D gene. CDR3 sequence (DNA): TGCAGTGCTACTCTTATAGGGAAGGAGGATCAGCCCCAGCATTTT. It translates to CSATLIGKEDQPQHF.